The sample holds many counts of the clone carrying this T cell receptor (beta chain). Its specificity is unknown. The data derive from a study of blood T cells in healthy people across ages. Study-level results: Diversity of TCR beta per million T cells declined in a roughly linear way with age.

Total RNA amounts of at least 5.5 micrograms were extracted per sample. A second 7 to 11 cycle PCR used barcoded and J-beta primers. TCRdb fed the 5' RACE reads into MiXCR, producing one record per CDR3 protein. The table shows some 1 million distinct CDR3 sequences, with 40% to 50% occurring only once. In germline, CDR1 is SGHTA, CDR2 FQGNSA. The ends lost 4 bases at V and 4 bases at J; junction bases unmatched: 14. The CDR3 totals 17 residues. Sequencing input: blood. The chain joins TRBV7-2 to TRBJ2-3; 7 nucleotides align to TRBD2. The source of this sequence is a woman aged 55 to 70 in good health. The CDR3 here is CASSSWTSPLTPDTQYF. The CDR3 nucleotides are TGTGCCAGCAGCTCTTGGACTAGTCCCCTTACTCCAGATACGCAGTATTTT.